This is a list of T cell receptor beta chains from one sample in a study of cytomegalovirus exposure and HLA in healthy donors. Method: immunoSEQ multiplex PCR; TCRdb's copy keeps in-frame clones and lacks some. Found here are some 130,000 clones, 80% of them singletons; the top ten hold approximately 2.1%. The sample taken for sequencing was PBMCs. The receptors were gathered from a man aged 30-40 years in good health and CMV-seronegative. The CDR3 runs from the conserved cysteine through the conserved F or W. The D gene is left open where the match is weak. The listing skips clone size in some rows; elsewhere it reads once, few, many or a size class.

D: TRBD1
size: .
J: TRBJ1-5
V: TRBV30
DNA: TGTGCCTGGACCCAGACAGGGGGCCTTCAGCCTCAGCATTTT
CDR3: CAWTQTGGLQPQHF

D: .
size: .
J: TRBJ2-7
V: TRBV27
DNA: TGTGCCAGCAGCCAACATCCCAGCTCCTACGAGCAGTACTTC
CDR3: CASSQHPSSYEQYF

D: TRBD2
size: .
J: TRBJ2-5
V: TRBV2
DNA: TGTGCCAGCAGTGGAAGTCTAGCGGGCCAAGAGACCCAGTACTTC
CDR3: CASSGSLAGQETQYF

D: TRBD2
size: .
J: TRBJ2-1
V: TRBV10-3
DNA: TGTGCCATCAGCGGTACTAGCGGGGGTTCCTACAATGAGCAGTTCTTC
CDR3: CAISGTSGGSYNEQFF

D: .
size: .
J: TRBJ2-5
V: TRBV7-9
DNA: TGTGCCAGCAGCTCCACGTCCCGGAGGGCAGAGACCCAGTACTTC
CDR3: CASSSTSRRAETQYF

D: TRBD2
size: .
J: TRBJ2-3
V: TRBV6-1
DNA: TGTGCCAGCCTAGCGGGACCTACAGATACGCAGTATTTT
CDR3: CASLAGPTDTQYF

D: TRBD1
size: .
J: TRBJ2-1
V: TRBV19
DNA: TGTGCCAGTAGTACCCAGGGGGTTTACAATGAGCAGTTCTTC
CDR3: CASSTQGVYNEQFF

D: TRBD2
size: .
J: TRBJ2-7
V: TRBV28
DNA: TGTGCCAGCAGTTTCCCCCTAGGGAGCGGGAGGGCGTACGAGCAGTACTTC
CDR3: CASSFPLGSGRAYEQYF

D: .
size: .
J: TRBJ2-2
V: TRBV7-9
DNA: TGTGCCATCCGACGAGGGAGCAACACCGGGGAGCTGTTTTTT
CDR3: CAIRRGSNTGELFF

D: .
size: .
J: TRBJ2-4
V: TRBV21-1
DNA: TGTGCCCCTCTACGGGTAGCCAAAAACATTCAGTACTTC
CDR3: CAPLRVAKNIQYF

D: TRBD2
size: .
J: TRBJ2-2
V: TRBV7-2
DNA: TGTGCCAGCAGCCGCGCTAGCGGCAGGACCGGGGAGCTGTTTTTT
CDR3: CASSRASGRTGELFF

D: .
size: few
J: TRBJ2-5
V: TRBV6-5
DNA: TGTGCCAGCAGTGTGGGGCTAGTACTGGTCGAGACCCAGTACTTC
CDR3: CASSVGLVLVETQYF